A single sample is the source of the 10 T cell receptor beta chains below, sequenced in a study of cytomegalovirus exposure and HLA in healthy donors. The primer mix had 60 Vbeta and 13 Jbeta primers. Sequencing was performed with immunoSEQ multiplex PCR; in TCRdb, only in-frame clones are kept and a portion is missing. Among 180,000 or so clones listed, approximately 80% were seen once. The sample comprised PBMCs. The origin of the receptors is a girl aged 5-17 years in good health and CMV-seropositive.

The chain employs TRBV4-2 and TRBJ1-2, with D unclear. The V and J ends lost 5 bases and 5 bases respectively, with 12 bases between them. Germline lookup yields CDR1 LGHNA and CDR2 YNFKEQ. The CDR3 length is 13 residues. The CDR3 sequence is CASSSVVAYGYTF. CDR3 nucleotide sequence: TGTGCCAGCAGCTCTGTGGTAGCTTATGGCTACACCTTC.

The J gene is TRBJ2-7, the V gene TRBV6-1; 8 bases are shared with TRBD2. Germline CDR1 and CDR2: MNHNS and SASEGT. V gave up 2 bases and J gave up 4 bases; unmatched junction bases: 7. The CDR3 extends over 15 amino acids. The CDR3 here is CASSERSAGGYEQYF. The CDR3, as DNA: TGTGCCAGCAGTGAAAGATCGGCGGGGGGTTACGAGCAGTACTTC.

This chain connects TRBV5-6 to TRBJ2-7; tentative D call: TRBD1 (5 bases). The CDR3 sequence is 15 residues long. Germline-derived CDR1 and CDR2 are SGHDT and YYEEEE. Between the trimmed V and J ends, which lost 0 bases and 1 base, there was a span of 11 bases. The CDR3 DNA reads as TGTGCCAGCAGCTTGGACAGGCTAAGGTCCTACGAGCAGTACTTC. Its translation is CASSLDRLRSYEQYF. Variable domain in full (rest from reference TRBV5-6 and TRBJ2-7): DAGVTQSPTHLIKTRGQQVTLRCSPKSGHDTVSWYQQALGQGPQFIFQYYEEEERQRGNFPDRFSGHQFPNYSSELNVNALLLGDSALYLCASSLDRLRSYEQYFGPGTRLTVT.

The chain couples TRBV5-1 to TRBJ1-2, with TRBD1 matching over 10 bases. The CDR3 is 15 residues long. V lost 6 bases, J lost 8 bases, and 13 bases stayed unmatched. Germline CDR1 is SGHRS and CDR2 is YFSETQ. CDR3 sequence (DNA): TGCGCCAGCACCTCGTCCCCCGGGACAGGGGTAGGCTACACCTTC. Protein product: CASTSSPGTGVGYTF. Full variable domain (remainder filled in from reference TRBV5-1 and TRBJ1-2): KAGVTQTPRYLIKTRGQQVTLSCSPISGHRSVSWYQQTPGQGLQFLFEYFSETQRNKGNFPGRFSGRQFSNSRSEMNVSTLELGDSALYLCASTSSPGTGVGYTFGSGTRLTVV.

This rearrangement joins TRBV6-5 to TRBJ2-7; no clear D gene. This CDR3 is built from 13 residues. The V end was cut by 0 bases, the J end by 6 bases, with 9 bases between. CDR1 is MNHEY and CDR2 is SVGAGI in the germline V gene. The CDR3 sequence is CASSYSVASEQYF. Here the CDR3 DNA reads TGTGCCAGCAGTTACTCGGTAGCATCCGAGCAGTACTTC.

V gene TRBV10-3 combines with J gene TRBJ2-7; 9 nucleotides match TRBD2. This CDR3 is 15 amino acids long. The germline CDR1 and CDR2 sequences are ENHRY and SYGVKD. J gave up 2 bases and V 6 bases, and 8 bases lay outside the gene matches. CDR3 bases: TGTGCCATCAGGGGTCATCAGCGGGAGGCCTACGAGCAGTACTTC. As protein: CAIRGHQREAYEQYF.

The CDR3 DNA sequence: TGTGCCAGCTCACCACCGACAGATTCCTACAATGAGCAGTTCTTC. Protein: CASSPPTDSYNEQFF. The chain joins TRBV18 to TRBJ2-1; TRBD1 might be the D (5 bases). Germline V lookup: CDR1 KGHSH, CDR2 LQKENI. This CDR3 has 15 amino acids. The V gene lost 0 bases and the J gene lost 1 base, with 7 bases spanning the gap.

CDR3 loop: CASSPGGGRDTGELFF. In DNA form, the CDR3 reads TGTGCCAGCAGTCCTGGAGGCGGGAGAGACACCGGGGAGCTGTTTTTT. This chain uses TRBV27 with TRBJ2-2; TRBD2 agrees at 7 bases. Germline CDR1 and CDR2: MNHEY and SMNVEV (reference sequence). V shed 5 bases, J shed 3 bases, and the junction held 9 bases outside the gene matches. The length of the CDR3 is 16 residues.

This chain joins TRBV10-3 and TRBJ1-2; 8 nucleotides align to TRBD1. J was trimmed by 5 bases and V by 1 base; bases with no gene match: 9. CDR3 length: 16 amino acids. Germline V gene lookup returns CDR1 ENHRY and CDR2 SYGVKD. The CDR3, as DNA: TGTGCCATCAGTGAGTTGGCTCAGGGGGCGCATTATGGCTACACCTTC. Its protein is CAISELAQGAHYGYTF.

This clone has more than one count but fewer than ten. The chain uses TRBV4-1 and TRBJ2-1; the D is unclear. V lost 0 bases and J lost 8, with 5 bases in between. Germline V gene sequence: CDR1 MGHRA, CDR2 YSYEKL. The CDR3 runs to 12 residues. The CDR3 DNA reads as TGCGCCAGCAGCCAAGATTGGCATGAGCAGTTCTTC. Protein product: CASSQDWHEQFF.